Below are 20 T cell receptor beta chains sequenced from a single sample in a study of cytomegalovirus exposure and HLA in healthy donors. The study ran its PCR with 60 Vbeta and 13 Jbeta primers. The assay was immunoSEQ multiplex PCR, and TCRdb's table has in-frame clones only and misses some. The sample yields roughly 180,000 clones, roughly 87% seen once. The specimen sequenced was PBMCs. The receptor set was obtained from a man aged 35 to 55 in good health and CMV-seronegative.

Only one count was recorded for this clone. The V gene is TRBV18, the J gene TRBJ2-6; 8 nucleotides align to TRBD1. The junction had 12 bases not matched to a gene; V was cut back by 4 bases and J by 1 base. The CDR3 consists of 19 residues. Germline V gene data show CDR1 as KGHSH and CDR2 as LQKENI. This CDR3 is CASSRGTGGPGSGANVLTF. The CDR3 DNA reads TGTGCCAGCTCACGCGGGACAGGAGGTCCCGGGTCTGGGGCCAACGTCCTGACTTTC.

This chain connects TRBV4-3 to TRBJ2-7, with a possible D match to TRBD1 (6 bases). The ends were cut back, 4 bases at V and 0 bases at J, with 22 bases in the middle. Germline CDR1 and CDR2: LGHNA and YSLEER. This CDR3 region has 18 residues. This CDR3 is CASSRLGIPGTNSYEQYF. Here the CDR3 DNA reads TGCGCCAGCAGCCGGCTCGGAATACCCGGGACAAACTCCTACGAGCAGTACTTC.

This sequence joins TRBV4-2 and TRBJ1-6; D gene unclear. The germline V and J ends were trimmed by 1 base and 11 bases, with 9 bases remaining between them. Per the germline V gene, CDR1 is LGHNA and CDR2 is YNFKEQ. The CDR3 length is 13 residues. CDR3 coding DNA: TGTGCCAGCAGCCAAGGAGGCCGAACACCCCTCCACTTT. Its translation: CASSQGGRTPLHF.

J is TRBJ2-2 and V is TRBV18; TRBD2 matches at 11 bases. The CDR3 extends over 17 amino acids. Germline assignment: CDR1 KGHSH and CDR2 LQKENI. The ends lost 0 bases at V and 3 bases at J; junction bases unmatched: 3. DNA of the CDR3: TGTGCCAGCTCACCACCGACTAGCGGGGCATACACCGGGGAGCTGTTTTTT. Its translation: CASSPPTSGAYTGELFF.

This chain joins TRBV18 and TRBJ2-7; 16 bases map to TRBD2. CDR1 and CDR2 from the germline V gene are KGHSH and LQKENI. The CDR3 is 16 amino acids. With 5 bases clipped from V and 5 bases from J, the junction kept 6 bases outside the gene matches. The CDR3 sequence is CASSVGLAGGDHEQYF. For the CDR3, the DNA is TGTGCCAGCTCAGTGGGACTAGCGGGAGGGGACCACGAGCAGTACTTC.

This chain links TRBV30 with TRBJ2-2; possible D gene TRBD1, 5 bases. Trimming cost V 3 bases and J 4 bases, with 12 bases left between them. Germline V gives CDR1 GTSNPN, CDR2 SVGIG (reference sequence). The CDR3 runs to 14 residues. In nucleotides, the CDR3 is TGTGCCTGGAGCTATCACAGGACCACCGGGGAGCTGTTTTTT. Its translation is CAWSYHRTTGELFF.

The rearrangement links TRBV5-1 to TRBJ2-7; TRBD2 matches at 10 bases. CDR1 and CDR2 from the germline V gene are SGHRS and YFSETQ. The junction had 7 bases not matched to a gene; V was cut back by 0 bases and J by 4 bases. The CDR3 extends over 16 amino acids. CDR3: CASSLAESSGGYEQYF. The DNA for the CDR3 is TGCGCCAGCAGCTTGGCCGAGTCTAGCGGGGGATACGAGCAGTACTTC.

DNA for the CDR3: TGTGCCACCAGCAGTGGGACAGGCAATCAGCCCCAGCATTTT. Its translation is CATSSGTGNQPQHF. The chain is built from TRBV15 and TRBJ1-5; 7 bases are a match to TRBD1. The CDR3 totals 14 residues. Germline V lookup: CDR1 LNHNV, CDR2 YYDKDF (reference sequence). Trimming removed 3 bases from V and 2 bases from J; junction bases left unmatched: 1.

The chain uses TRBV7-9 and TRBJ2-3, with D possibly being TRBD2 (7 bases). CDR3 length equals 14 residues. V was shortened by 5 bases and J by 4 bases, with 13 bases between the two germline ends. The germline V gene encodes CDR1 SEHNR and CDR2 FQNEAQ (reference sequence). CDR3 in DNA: TGTGCCAGCAGCCCGGGGGGCAGGTCAGATACGCAGTATTTT. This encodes CASSPGGRSDTQYF.

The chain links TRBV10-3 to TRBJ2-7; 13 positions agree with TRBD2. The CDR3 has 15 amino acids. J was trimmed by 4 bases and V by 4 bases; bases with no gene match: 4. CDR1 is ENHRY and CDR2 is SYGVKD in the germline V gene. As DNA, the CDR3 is TGTGCCATCAGTGGGACTAGCGGGGGTCAATACGAGCAGTACTTC. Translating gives CAISGTSGGQYEQYF.

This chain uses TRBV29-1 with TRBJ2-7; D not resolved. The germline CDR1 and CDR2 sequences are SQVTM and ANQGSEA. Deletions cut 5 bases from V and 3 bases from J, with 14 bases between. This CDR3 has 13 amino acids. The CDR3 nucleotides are TGCAGCGTTAAAGGCGGCCTGCGCTACGAGCAGTACTTC. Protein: CSVKGGLRYEQYF.

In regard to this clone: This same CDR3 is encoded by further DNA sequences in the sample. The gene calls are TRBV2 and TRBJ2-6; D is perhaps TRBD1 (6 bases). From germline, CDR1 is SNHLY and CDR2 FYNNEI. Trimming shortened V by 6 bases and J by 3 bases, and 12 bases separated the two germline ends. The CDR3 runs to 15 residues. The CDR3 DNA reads TGTGCCAGCAGCTTAACAGGGCTTGGGGCCAACGTCCTGACTTTC. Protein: CASSLTGLGANVLTF.

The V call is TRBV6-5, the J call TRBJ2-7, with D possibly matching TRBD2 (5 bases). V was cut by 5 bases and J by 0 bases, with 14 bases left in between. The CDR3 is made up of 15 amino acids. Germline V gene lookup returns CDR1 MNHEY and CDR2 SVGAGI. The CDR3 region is CASSLERKPSYEQYF. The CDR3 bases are TGTGCCAGCAGTCTCGAGCGGAAGCCCTCCTACGAGCAGTACTTC.

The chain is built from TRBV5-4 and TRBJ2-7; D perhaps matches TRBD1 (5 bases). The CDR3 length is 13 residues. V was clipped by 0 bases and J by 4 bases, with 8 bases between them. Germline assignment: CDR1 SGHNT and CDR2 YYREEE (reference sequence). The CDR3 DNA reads TGTGCCAGCAGCTTGGCCCAGGGATACGAGCAGTACTTC. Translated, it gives CASSLAQGYEQYF.

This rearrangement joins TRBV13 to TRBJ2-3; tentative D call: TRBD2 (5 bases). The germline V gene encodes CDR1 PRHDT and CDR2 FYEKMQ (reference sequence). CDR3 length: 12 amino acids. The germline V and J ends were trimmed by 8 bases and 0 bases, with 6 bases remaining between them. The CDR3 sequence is CASQRSTDTQYF. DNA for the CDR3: TGTGCCAGCCAGCGGAGCACAGATACGCAGTATTTT.

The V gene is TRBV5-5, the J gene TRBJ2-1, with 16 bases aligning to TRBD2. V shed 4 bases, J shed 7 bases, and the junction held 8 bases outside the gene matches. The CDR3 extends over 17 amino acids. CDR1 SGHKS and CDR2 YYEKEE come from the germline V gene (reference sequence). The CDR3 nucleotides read TGTGCCAGCAGCCCCCCGGGACTAGCGGGAGGGGGGAATGAGCAGTTCTTC. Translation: CASSPPGLAGGGNEQFF.

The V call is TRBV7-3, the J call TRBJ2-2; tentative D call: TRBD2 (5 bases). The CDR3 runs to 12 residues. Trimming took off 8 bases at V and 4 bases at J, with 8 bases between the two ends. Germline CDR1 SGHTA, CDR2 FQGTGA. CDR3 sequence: CASGSRTGELFF. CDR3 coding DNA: TGTGCCAGCGGGAGTCGCACCGGGGAGCTGTTTTTT. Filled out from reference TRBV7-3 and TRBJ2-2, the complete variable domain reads GAGVSQTPSNKVTEKGKYVELRCDPISGHTALYWYRQSLGQGPEFLIYFQGTGAADDSGLPNDRFFAVRPEGSVSTLKIQRTERGDSAVYLCASGSRTGELFFGEGSRLTVL.

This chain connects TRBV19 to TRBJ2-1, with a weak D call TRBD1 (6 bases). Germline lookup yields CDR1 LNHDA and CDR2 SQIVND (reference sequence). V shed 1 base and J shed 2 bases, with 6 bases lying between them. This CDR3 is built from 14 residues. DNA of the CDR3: TGTGCCAGTAGTATAGGACAGGCCTACAATGAGCAGTTCTTC. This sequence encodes CASSIGQAYNEQFF.

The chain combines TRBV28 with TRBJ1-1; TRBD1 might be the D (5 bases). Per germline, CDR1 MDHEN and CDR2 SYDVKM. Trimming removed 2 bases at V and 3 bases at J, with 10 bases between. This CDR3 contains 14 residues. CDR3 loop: CASSLGGLDTEAFF. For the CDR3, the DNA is TGTGCCAGCAGTTTAGGGGGACTGGACACTGAAGCTTTCTTT.

The CDR3 coding sequence is TGCGCCAGCAGCTTGGCGACTAATGGCTACGAGCAGTACTTC. Translating it yields CASSLATNGYEQYF. The rearrangement uses TRBV5-1 and TRBJ2-7; TRBD2 might be the D (5 bases). CDR3 size: 14 residues. CDR1 SGHRS and CDR2 YFSETQ come from the germline V gene. The V end was cut by 0 bases, the J end by 3 bases, with 10 bases between.